A single sample is the source of the 13 T cell receptor beta chains below, sequenced in a study of post-analysis software for immune sequencing data. Study-wide findings and caveats: Five or six TRBV segments were significantly more frequent in patients than in controls. TRBV5-6, TRBV5-1 and TRBV20-1 were among these segments.

Unique molecular identifiers were present in the TCR beta cDNA libraries. TCRdb recomputed calls from the PCR reads with MiXCR, one row per CDR3 protein. Of over 700,000 distinct CDR3 sequences in the sample, roughly 27% were seen once. Their recognized antigens are unknown. The specimen was blood. The receptors derive from a girl aged 5 to 17 with multiple sclerosis.

This clonotype was counted between two and nine times. The chain recombines TRBV2 with TRBJ2-1, with a weak D call TRBD2 (6 bases). The V gene lost 8 bases and the J gene lost 0 bases, with 14 bases spanning the gap. This CDR3 has 15 residues. Germline values: CDR1 SNHLY, CDR2 FYNNEI. CDR3 amino acids: CASHAGGVSYNEQFF. In DNA, the CDR3 is TGTGCCAGCCATGCTGGCGGGGTCTCCTACAATGAGCAGTTCTTC. The full variable domain, rest sourced from reference TRBV2 and TRBJ2-1, is EPEVTQTPSHQVTQMGQEVILRCVPISNHLYFYWYRQILGQKVEFLVSFYNNEISEKSEIFDDQFSVERPDGSNFTLKIRSTKLEDSAMYFCASHAGGVSYNEQFFGPGTRLTVL.

The V and J genes are TRBV5-5 and TRBJ1-4; D uncertain. Germline CDR1 reads SGHKS; CDR2 reads YYEKEE (reference sequence). This CDR3 spans 11 amino acids. V was trimmed by 2 bases and J by 8 bases, leaving 4 bases between them. Here the CDR3 reads CASSFQEKLFF. Here the CDR3 DNA reads TGTGCCAGCAGCTTTCAAGAAAAACTGTTTTTT. Full variable domain (rest looked up from reference TRBV5-5 and TRBJ1-4): DAGVTQSPTHLIKTRGQQVTLRCSPISGHKSVSWYQQVLGQGPQFIFQYYEKEERGRGNFPDRFSARQFPNYSSELNVNALLLGDSALYLCASSFQEKLFFGSGTQLSVL.

Concerning this clonotype itself: Lacking the conserved final phenylalanine or tryptophan, this CDR3 likely reflects a read error. The V and J genes are TRBV24-1 and TRBJ2-4, with TRBD2 matching over 12 bases. There are 15 residues in the CDR3. Germline CDR1 and CDR2: KGHDR and SFDVKD. The trim removed 6 bases at V and 8 bases at J, leaving 7 bases unmatched. The CDR3 is CATSPSGGARDIQYC. The CDR3 coding sequence is TGTGCCACCAGTCCTAGCGGGGGGGCCCGGGACATTCAGTACTGC.

Only a few counts were recorded for this clonotype. The rearrangement joins TRBV24-1 to TRBJ2-7; D not resolved. The J call may be in error: the DNA end matches TRBJ2-5 better. CDR3 length equals 16 residues. Per germline, CDR1 KGHDR and CDR2 SFDVKD. This CDR3 is CATSGATKEVGETQYF. The CDR3 DNA is TGTGCCACCAGTGGGGCGACAAAAGAAGTCGGAGAGACCCAGTACTTC.

Worth noting for this clonotype: A junction boundary mismatches the germline segment, possibly from a read error. The chain joins TRBV4-3 to TRBJ2-5; TRBD2 might be the D (6 bases). The end of the DNA fits TRBJ2-7 better, so the J call may be wrong. The CDR3 covers 19 residues. Germline V gives CDR1 LGHNA, CDR2 YSLEER. The CDR3 region has the DNA TGCGCCGGCAGCCAAGTCCAAAGTTCTAGCGAGAGTAATCCCCACGAGCAGTACTTC. Translated, it gives CAGSQVQSSSESNPHEQYF.

The genes are TRBV20-1 and TRBJ1-2; tentative D call: TRBD1 (5 bases). V was shortened by 5 bases and J by 4 bases, with 14 bases between the two germline ends. The CDR3 runs 13 residues. In germline, CDR1 is DFQATT, CDR2 SNEGSKA (reference sequence). The CDR3 sequence: CSAPPFGAYGYTF. The CDR3 DNA follows: TGCAGTGCTCCACCTTTTGGGGCCTATGGCTACACCTTC.

The rearrangement links TRBV28 to TRBJ2-1; D remains ambiguous. Germline V gene lookup returns CDR1 MDHEN and CDR2 SYDVKM. This CDR3 region has 13 residues. V lost 5 bases and J lost 6, with 11 bases in between. CDR3 DNA: TGTGCCAGCAGTCAGTCGTTGGGCAATGAGCAGTTCTTC. Protein sequence: CASSQSLGNEQFF. The entire variable domain, with the rest obtained from reference TRBV28 and TRBJ2-1, is as follows: DVKVTQSSRYLVKRTGEKVFLECVQDMDHENMFWYRQDPGLGLRLIYFSYDVKMKEKGDIPEGYSVSREKKERFSLILESASTNQTSMYLCASSQSLGNEQFFGPGTRLTVL.

V is TRBV12-3 or TRBV12-4 and J is TRBJ1-4, with 7 bases aligning to TRBD1. V lost 7 bases and J lost 4; bases outside the gene matches: 3. The CDR3 covers 13 residues. CDR3 DNA sequence: TGTGCCAGCAACGGACAGGTTAATGAAAAACTGTTTTTT. Its translation: CASNGQVNEKLFF.

The V call is TRBV5-1, the J call TRBJ2-7, with D uncertain. The length of the CDR3 is 12 residues. Germline V gene data show CDR1 as SGHRS and CDR2 as YFSETQ. V lost 8 bases and J lost 10, with 19 bases in between. The chain's CDR3 is CARSKGPRDQYF. CDR3 bases: TGCGCCAGAAGTAAAGGACCACGCGACCAGTACTTC. Based on the CDR3 plus reference TRBV5-1 and TRBJ2-7, the full variable domain is KAGVTQTPRYLIKTRGQQVTLSCSPISGHRSVSWYQQTPGQGLQFLFEYFSETQRNKGNFPGRFSGRQFSNSRSEMNVSTLELGDSALYLCARSKGPRDQYFGPGTRLTVT.

The chain has TRBV2 and TRBJ1-1; D call uncertain. CDR3 length equals 10 residues. The ends were cut back, 7 bases at V and 11 bases at J, with 11 bases in the middle. Germline assignment: CDR1 SNHLY and CDR2 FYNNEI. The CDR3 DNA follows: TGTGCCAGCAAAGGGCCAGACGCTTTCTTT. It specifies CASKGPDAFF. The full variable domain, in which reference TRBV2 and TRBJ1-1 provide the parts outside the CDR3, is EPEVTQTPSHQVTQMGQEVILRCVPISNHLYFYWYRQILGQKVEFLVSFYNNEISEKSEIFDDQFSVERPDGSNFTLKIRSTKLEDSAMYFCASKGPDAFFGQGTRLTVV.

This clonotype showed up just a few times. V usage is TRBV20-1 and J usage is TRBJ1-6; D may be TRBD1 (6 bases). The CDR3 consists of 16 residues. Trimming stripped 0 bases from V and 2 bases from J, with 11 bases between. Germline CDR1 reads DFQATT; CDR2 reads SNEGSKA (reference sequence). The CDR3 sequence: CSARDRGGAYNSPLHF. The CDR3 nucleotides are TGCAGTGCTAGAGATAGGGGGGGCGCCTATAATTCACCCCTCCACTTT.

This clonotype was seen a handful of times. The chain carries TRBV13 and TRBJ2-1; 11 bases line up with TRBD2. J lost 9 bases, V lost 6 bases, and 10 bases had no gene match. The CDR3 totals 15 residues. In germline, CDR1 is PRHDT, CDR2 FYEKMQ (reference sequence). The CDR3 DNA reads as TGTGCCAGCAGTCAGACGGGACTAGCGGTCGTTGAGCAGTTCTTC. It is translated as CASSQTGLAVVEQFF.

This clonotype was seen more than once but under ten times. V gene TRBV6-5 combines with J gene TRBJ2-1, with D perhaps TRBD2 (5 bases). Germline V gene sequence: CDR1 MNHEY, CDR2 SVGAGI. The CDR3 sequence is 12 residues long. Trimming cost V 6 bases and J 9 bases, with 12 bases left between them. The CDR3 reads CASRELLGEQFF. DNA for the CDR3: TGTGCCAGCAGAGAGTTACTAGGTGAGCAGTTCTTC.